This record concerns one T cell receptor (beta chain) sequence. This record belongs to a study of blood T cell repertoires in COVID-19. Turning to the study itself: Whether acute or convalescent, the COVID-19 samples came from the United States, Italy and Spain. Sample material is recorded as cDNA or gDNA derived from T cells, B-cell-depleted T cells, or PBMCs.

Germline V gene lookup returns CDR1 SGDLS and CDR2 YYNGEE. The CDR3 runs to 14 residues. V gave up 3 bases and J gave up 2 bases, with 8 bases separating them. As handled by the study authors: Reference gene primer amplification yielded estimated nucleated cell counts. The assay was immunoSEQ multiplex PCR, and TCRdb's table has in-frame clones only and misses some. V and J calls and clone size are those listed in that table; D and trimming were worked out from the DNA. The repertoire holds some 350,000 clones, with more than 70% as singletons. The sequence was obtained from a man in his thirties or forties with active or convalescent COVID-19. Sequences were obtained from peripheral blood. The chain employs TRBV9 and TRBJ2-2, with D maybe TRBD1 (6 bases). As DNA, the CDR3 is TGTGCCAGCAGCGACAGGGTAAACACCGGGGAGCTGTTTTTT. Amino acids: CASSDRVNTGELFF.